Given below is one T cell receptor beta chain in context. It has no known antigen specificity. No base-level quality is on record; no much larger clone is a single base apart. This entry belongs to a study of sequential checkpoint blockade in melanoma (dated by TCRdb to about 2019). A note on the overall study: In a 1:1 randomization, patients received either first-line nivolumab then ipilimumab (arm A) or ipilimumab then nivolumab (arm B). Both trial sequences were followed by maintenance nivolumab. Summary of the overall study and its limitations: The model for predicting response that combines TCR metrics with mutation burden needs to be validated in larger, independent patient cohorts.

CDR1 and CDR2 (SGDLS, YYNGEE) derive from the germline V gene. At the junction V is shortened by 0 bases and J by 8 bases, with 14 bases in between. Inclusive of the bounding cysteine and phenylalanine, the CDR3 is 14 residues long. Of all the DNA, just the CDR3 is kept, 42 bases in frame from base 1. TCRbeta CDR3 regions were immunosequenced from genomic DNA with the immunoSEQ Assay. Genomic DNA was amplified by bias-controlled multiplex PCR before high-throughput sequencing. The source study handled its data this way. To quantify the absolute abundance of each unique TCRbeta CDR3 region, the sequences were collapsed and filtered. Clonality, defined as 1 minus Pielou's evenness, was calculated using only productive rearrangements. A previously published method was used to identify clones with significantly greater frequencies in on-treatment samples than in baseline samples. Here the immuneACCESS table is served through TCRdb, limited to in-frame sequences with V and J called. Missing clones are a known gap in these copies; in checked studies unresolved V genes cover under half, and the rest lacks a known reason. Clonal size and the V and J genes are those of that table, whereas D and trimming came from the DNA. The sample includes fewer than 35,000 clones, with around nine tenths observed a single time. The biggest ten clones account for around 23% of the sample.

The sample's treatment or condition label, decoded: randomized to nivolumab then ipilimumab (arm A) or the reverse (arm B). No trial patient had received prior DNA-damaging chemotherapy. Live CD3+CD8+ cells negative for CD19 and CD56 were sorted from thawed PBMCs on a FACS Aria II flow cytometer. The samples were obtained from melanoma patients enrolled in CheckMate 064, an open-label, randomized phase II trial testing sequential checkpoint blockade. Peripheral blood mononuclear cells were collected by leukapheresis, purified with Ficoll-Paque, and frozen in human serum with about 10% DMSO. Immediately after sorting, the purity of the sorted blood CD3+CD8+ cells was confirmed to be >98%, and DNA was then extracted.

This material consisted of CD8+ T cells sorted from blood (inferred from file names), taken from a patient given nivolumab and ipilimumab in sequence. This chain is built from TRBV9 and TRBJ1-2; the D gene cannot be named for sure. The TCR sequence derives from a human donor with melanoma. The nucleotides are TGTGCCAGCAGCGTAGAGGGAAACCCGGGGGGCTACACCTTC. It specifies CASSVEGNPGGYTF.